The clone carrying this T cell receptor (beta chain) was detected ten times or more. The sample belongs to a study of T cells in Graves' hyperthyroidism and ophthalmopathy. The CDR3 consists of 12 residues. The germline V and J ends were trimmed by 7 bases and 2 bases, with 8 bases remaining between them. Amplification of TCR beta CDR3 regions was performed using RNA transcripts as template. In the first-round RT-PCR of the TCR CDR3, the HTBI primer set was used. TCRdb re-derived calls from the multiplex PCR reads in MiXCR, one entry per CDR3 protein. The sample includes a few hundred thousand distinct CDR3 sequences, under 60% of them seen just once.

The rearrangement joins TRBV12-3 or TRBV12-4 to TRBJ1-2; D remains unclear. The source of this sequence is a woman between 18 and 29 years old with Graves' hyperthyroidism. The source material was peripheral blood or thyroid tissue (not recorded which). For the CDR3, the DNA is TGTGCCAGCACGCAGGACAACTATGGCTACACCTTC. Translating it yields CASTQDNYGYTF.